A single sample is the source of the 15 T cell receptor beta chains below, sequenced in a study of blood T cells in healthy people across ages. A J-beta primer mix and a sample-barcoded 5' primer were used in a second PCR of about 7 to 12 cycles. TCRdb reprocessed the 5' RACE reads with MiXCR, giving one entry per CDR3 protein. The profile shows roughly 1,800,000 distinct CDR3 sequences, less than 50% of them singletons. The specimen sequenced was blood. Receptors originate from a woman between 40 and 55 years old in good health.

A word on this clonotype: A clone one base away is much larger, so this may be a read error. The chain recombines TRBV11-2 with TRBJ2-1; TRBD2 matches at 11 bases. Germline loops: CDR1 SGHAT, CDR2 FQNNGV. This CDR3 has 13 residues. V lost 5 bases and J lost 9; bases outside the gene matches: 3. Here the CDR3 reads CASSAGLAGEQFF. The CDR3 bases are TGTGCCAGCAGCGCCGGACTAGCGGGTGAGCAGTTCTTC.

DNA for the CDR3: TGCGCCAGCAGCCGGTCGATAGGGACAGGGAAAGTTGGAACCGAAGTGGATACGCAGTATTTT. Translating it yields CASSRSIGTGKVGTEVDTQYF. The J gene is TRBJ2-3, the V gene TRBV5-1, with 9 bases lining up with TRBD1. CDR1 SGHRS and CDR2 YFSETQ come from the germline V gene. The CDR3 contains 21 residues. J gave up 6 bases and V 4 bases, and 27 bases lay outside the gene matches. Variable domain in full (rest from reference TRBV5-1 and TRBJ2-3): KAGVTQTPRYLIKTRGQQVTLSCSPISGHRSVSWYQQTPGQGLQFLFEYFSETQRNKGNFPGRFSGRQFSNSRSEMNVSTLELGDSALYLCASSRSIGTGKVGTEVDTQYFGPGTRLTVL.

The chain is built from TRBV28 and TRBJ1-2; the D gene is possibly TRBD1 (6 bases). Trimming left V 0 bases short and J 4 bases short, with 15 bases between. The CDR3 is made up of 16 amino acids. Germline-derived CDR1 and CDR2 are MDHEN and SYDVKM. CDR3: CASSLWGQGRIYGYTF. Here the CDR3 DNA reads TGTGCCAGCAGTTTATGGGGGCAGGGGAGGATCTATGGCTACACCTTC.

Here the CDR3 DNA reads TGTGCCAGCAGCTTAGGAATGATAGAAGCTTTCTTT. Translated, it gives CASSLGMIEAFF. The chain has TRBV7-2 and TRBJ1-1; unclear D gene. Germline CDR1 reads SGHTA; CDR2 reads FQGNSA. The CDR3 runs 12 residues. Trimming shortened V by 1 base and J by 8 bases, and 8 bases separated the two germline ends.

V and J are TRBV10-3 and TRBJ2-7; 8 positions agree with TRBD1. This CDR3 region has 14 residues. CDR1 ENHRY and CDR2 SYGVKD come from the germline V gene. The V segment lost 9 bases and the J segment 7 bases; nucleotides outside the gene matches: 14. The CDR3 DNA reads TGTGCCATTGCTTTTGGGACAGGATACAATGAGCAGTACTTC. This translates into CAIAFGTGYNEQYF.

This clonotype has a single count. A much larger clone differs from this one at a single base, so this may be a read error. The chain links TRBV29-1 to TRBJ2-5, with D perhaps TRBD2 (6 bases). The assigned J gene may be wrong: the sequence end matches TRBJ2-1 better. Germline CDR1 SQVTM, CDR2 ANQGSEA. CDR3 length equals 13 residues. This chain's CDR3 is CSADRSSGGTQFF. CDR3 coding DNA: TGCAGCGCTGACCGGTCCAGCGGAGGGACCCAGTTCTTC.

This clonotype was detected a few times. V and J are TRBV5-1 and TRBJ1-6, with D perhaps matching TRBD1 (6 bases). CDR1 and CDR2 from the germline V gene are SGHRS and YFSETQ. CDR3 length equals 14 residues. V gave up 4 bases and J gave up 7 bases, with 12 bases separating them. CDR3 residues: CASSQGQRNSPLHF. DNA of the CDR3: TGCGCCAGCAGCCAAGGACAGAGAAATTCACCCCTCCACTTT.

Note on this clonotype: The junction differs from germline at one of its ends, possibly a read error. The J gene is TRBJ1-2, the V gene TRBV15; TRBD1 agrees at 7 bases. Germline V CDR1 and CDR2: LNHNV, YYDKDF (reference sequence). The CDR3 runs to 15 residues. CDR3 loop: CAASFGSAGGNGYTF. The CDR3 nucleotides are TGTGCCGCCAGCTTTGGGTCAGCAGGGGGGAATGGCTACACCTTC.

This CDR3 reads CASSRSRDHLDTQYF. In DNA, the CDR3 is TGTGCCAGCAGTCGTTCCCGGGACCACCTAGATACGCAGTATTTT. The chain couples TRBV27 to TRBJ2-3, with D tentatively TRBD1 or TRBD2 (5 bases each). Trimming cost V 5 bases and J 5 bases, with 17 bases left between them. Germline V lookup: CDR1 MNHEY, CDR2 SMNVEV (reference sequence). CDR3 size: 15 residues.

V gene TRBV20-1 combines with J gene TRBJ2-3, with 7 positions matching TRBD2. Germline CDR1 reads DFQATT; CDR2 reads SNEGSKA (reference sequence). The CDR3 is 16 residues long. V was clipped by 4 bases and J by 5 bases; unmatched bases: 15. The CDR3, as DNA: TGCAGTGCTAAACGGCCCCGGGGAGGGGTGGAAGATACGCAGTATTTT. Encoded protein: CSAKRPRGGVEDTQYF.

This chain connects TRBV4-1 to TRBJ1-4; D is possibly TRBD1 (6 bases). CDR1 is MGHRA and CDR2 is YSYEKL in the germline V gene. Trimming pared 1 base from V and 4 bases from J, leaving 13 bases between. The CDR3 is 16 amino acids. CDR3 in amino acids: CASSQVWDTLNEKLFF. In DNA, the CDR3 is TGCGCCAGCAGCCAAGTATGGGACACACTTAATGAAAAACTGTTTTTT.

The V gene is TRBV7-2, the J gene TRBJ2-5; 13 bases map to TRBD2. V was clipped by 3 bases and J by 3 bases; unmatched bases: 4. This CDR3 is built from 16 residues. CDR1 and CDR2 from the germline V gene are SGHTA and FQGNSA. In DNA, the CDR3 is TGTGCCAGCAGCTTTACCGGGACTAGCGGGAAAGAGACCCAGTACTTC. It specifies CASSFTGTSGKETQYF.

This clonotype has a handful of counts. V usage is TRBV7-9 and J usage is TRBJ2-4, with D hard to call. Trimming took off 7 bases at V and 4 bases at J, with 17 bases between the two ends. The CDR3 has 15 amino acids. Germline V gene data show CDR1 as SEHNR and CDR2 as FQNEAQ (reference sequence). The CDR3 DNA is TGTGCCAGCACCCCTGGGGTGGAAGAGAAAAACATTCAGTACTTC. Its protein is CASTPGVEEKNIQYF.

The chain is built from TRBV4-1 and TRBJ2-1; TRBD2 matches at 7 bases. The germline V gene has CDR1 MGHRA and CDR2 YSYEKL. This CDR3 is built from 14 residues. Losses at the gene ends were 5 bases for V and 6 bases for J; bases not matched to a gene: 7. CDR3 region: CASSYLGGSNEQFF. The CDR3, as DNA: TGCGCCAGCAGCTACCTCGGGGGGAGCAATGAGCAGTTCTTC.

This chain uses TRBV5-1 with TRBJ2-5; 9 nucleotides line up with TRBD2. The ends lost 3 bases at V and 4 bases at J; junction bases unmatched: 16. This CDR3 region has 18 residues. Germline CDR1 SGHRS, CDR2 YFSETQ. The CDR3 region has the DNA TGCGCCAGCAGCTCGAGACTAGCGGCGGAGGAACCCCCAGAGACCCAGTACTTC. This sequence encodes CASSSRLAAEEPPETQYF. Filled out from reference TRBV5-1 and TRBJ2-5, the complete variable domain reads KAGVTQTPRYLIKTRGQQVTLSCSPISGHRSVSWYQQTPGQGLQFLFEYFSETQRNKGNFPGRFSGRQFSNSRSEMNVSTLELGDSALYLCASSSRLAAEEPPETQYFGPGTRLLVL.